This TCR beta chain originates from a study of long-term antiretroviral therapy in people with HIV. Study summary: The study's earliest collections predate the 2015 immediate-ART recommendation by about a decade.

The CDR3 has 13 amino acids. The V end was cut by 0 bases, the J end by 5 bases, with 7 bases between. Germline values: CDR1 LNHNV, CDR2 YYDKDF (reference sequence). As for this clone: Its specificity is unknown.

The libraries were made with immunoSEQ v3.0 at survey level. Repertoires were generated with immunoSEQ multiplex PCR, while TCRdb's copy carries only in-frame clones and drops some. This sample has about 25,000 clones, with approximately 82% found just once. General study results and limits: Among HIV repertoires, CDR3 length ranges were narrower than those of controls. Post-treatment diversity went higher with ART but stayed below transplant donor controls.

This chain links TRBV15 with TRBJ2-5; D gene ambiguous. The sequences come from unsorted PBMCs, collected 3 years after starting antiretroviral therapy. The receptor was isolated from a man aged 18 to 35 with HIV. DNA for the CDR3: TGTGCCACCAGCAGAGATACTTGGGAGACCCAGTACTTC. Translated: CATSRDTWETQYF.